This T cell receptor (beta chain) was recorded in a study of monozygotic twins with inflammatory bowel disease. Looked up from germline, CDR1 is LNHNV and CDR2 is YYDKDF (reference sequence). The CDR3 has 15 amino acids. Across eight separate reactions for each sample, cDNA was made. TCRdb re-called the 5' RACE reads and shows each CDR3 protein once, DNA omitted. The sample yields about 380,000 distinct CDR3 sequences, of which the top ten take up 2.5% to 3%. The receptor was isolated from a human donor with ulcerative colitis or Crohn's disease, or a healthy co-twin of an affected twin (not recorded which). The V call is TRBV15, the J call TRBJ2-3; TCRdb lists TRBD2, though no DNA is available to test this call. Source material: blood. The CDR3 region is CATSVPSGGIDTQYF. The complete variable domain, with remaining parts taken from reference TRBV15 and TRBJ2-3, reads DAMVIQNPRYQVTQFGKPVTLSCSQTLNHNVMYWYQQKSSQAPKLLFHYYDKDFNNEADTPDNFQSRRPNTSFCFLDIRSPGLGDTAMYLCATSVPSGGIDTQYFGPGTRLTVL.